This passage covers 18 T cell receptor beta chains from one sample sequenced in a study of blood T cell repertoires in COVID-19. TCRdb's table, derived via immunoSEQ multiplex PCR, lists solely in-frame clones and lacks some. This sample has under 200,000 clones, with approximately 81% found just once. What was sequenced was PBMCs or T cells enriched from blood (not recorded which). All receptors come from a woman aged 50 to 60 who had recovered from COVID-19.

The count of this clone is one. This sequence joins TRBV7-6 and TRBJ2-2; 8 bases agree with TRBD2. Trimming took 5 bases from V and 3 from J; bases not matched to a gene: 8. Germline CDR1 reads SGHVS; CDR2 reads FNYEAQ. This CDR3 has 16 residues. The CDR3 DNA reads TGTGCCAGCAGCCTAGGACTAGCCCTTGACACCGGGGAGCTGTTTTTT. Its protein is CASSLGLALDTGELFF.

This clone has just a few counts. The chain employs TRBV6-5 and TRBJ1-5; D uncertain. The germline CDR1 and CDR2 sequences are MNHEY and SVGAGI. V gave up 0 bases and J gave up 6 bases, with 6 bases separating them. The CDR3 is 13 amino acids. The CDR3 DNA reads TGTGCCAGCAGTTACTCGGCGGGTCAGCCCCAGCATTTT. It encodes CASSYSAGQPQHF.

J is TRBJ2-5 and V is TRBV7-9; 9 nucleotides agree with TRBD2. The CDR3 runs to 15 residues. V shed 3 bases, J shed 2 bases, and the junction held 4 bases outside the gene matches. CDR1 is SEHNR, CDR2 FQNEAQ, per germline (reference sequence). Here the CDR3 DNA reads TGTGCCAGCAGCTTTGCTAGCGGGACTCAAGAGACCCAGTACTTC. Translation gives CASSFASGTQETQYF.

The CDR3 loop is CASSFLRLAGSGANEQFF. CDR3 coding DNA: TGTGCCAGCAGTTTTCTCCGGCTAGCGGGGAGCGGAGCCAATGAGCAGTTCTTC. V is TRBV28 and J is TRBJ2-1, with 9 bases lining up with TRBD2. From germline, CDR1 is MDHEN and CDR2 SYDVKM. CDR3 length: 18 residues. V shed 3 bases and J 6 bases; nucleotides not matched to a gene: 15.

The rearrangement links TRBV19 to TRBJ1-2; 10 bases fit TRBD1. Germline V CDR1 and CDR2: LNHDA, SQIVND (reference sequence). CDR3 length: 14 residues. J lost 8 bases, V lost 7 bases, and 10 bases had no gene match. CDR3 DNA: TGTGCCAGTAATCCGACAGGGGGCGCGGGGGGCTACACCTTC. It is translated as CASNPTGGAGGYTF.

The chain uses TRBV7-9 and TRBJ1-4, with a weak D call TRBD1 (6 bases). The V end was cut by 5 bases, the J end by 6 bases, with 16 bases between. This CDR3 spans 15 amino acids. Germline V lookup: CDR1 SEHNR, CDR2 FQNEAQ (reference sequence). For the CDR3, the DNA is TGTGCCAGCAGCGAGAATACAGGGTTTGATGAAAAACTGTTTTTT. Its protein product is CASSENTGFDEKLFF.

The chain recombines TRBV4-1 with TRBJ2-1; 8 nucleotides agree with TRBD2. The CDR3 is 15 residues long. V was pared by 2 bases and J by 8 bases, with 8 bases of the junction left unmatched. The germline V gene encodes CDR1 MGHRA and CDR2 YSYEKL. The CDR3 here is CASSQTSGSVYEQFF. DNA of the CDR3: TGCGCCAGCAGCCAAACGAGCGGGAGCGTCTATGAGCAGTTCTTC.

CDR3 bases: TGCAGCGTGGGACAGGCCTCGGGTTTCTTT. This translates into CSVGQASGFF. V gene TRBV29-1 combines with J gene TRBJ1-1; 8 bases match TRBD1. Germline trimming cut 6 bases from V and 13 bases from J; bases unmatched to any gene: 7. Germline values: CDR1 SQVTM, CDR2 ANQGSEA. The CDR3 runs to 10 residues.

The chain joins TRBV6-6 to TRBJ1-5, with D maybe TRBD1 (5 bases). Per the germline V gene, CDR1 is MNHNY and CDR2 is SVGAGI (reference sequence). This CDR3 is built from 12 residues. The germline V and J ends were trimmed by 8 bases and 8 bases, with 13 bases remaining between them. CDR3: CASAPGYKPQHF. The CDR3 bases are TGTGCCAGCGCCCCAGGGTATAAGCCCCAGCATTTT.

The chain carries TRBV7-2 and TRBJ1-2; D unclear. The V end lost 6 bases, the J end lost 0 bases, and 11 bases lay between the germline ends. The germline gives CDR1 SGHTA, CDR2 FQGNSA. The CDR3 has 14 amino acids. DNA of the CDR3: TGTGCCAGCAGTCTAAACGGGGCTAACTATGGCTACACCTTC. Protein: CASSLNGANYGYTF. The full variable domain, rest sourced from reference TRBV7-2 and TRBJ1-2, is GAGVSQSPSNKVTEKGKDVELRCDPISGHTALYWYRQSLGQGLEFLIYFQGNSAPDKSGLPSDRFSAERTGGSVSTLTIQRTQQEDSAVYLCASSLNGANYGYTFGSGTRLTVV.

This chain joins TRBV6-4 and TRBJ2-7; D is possibly TRBD1 (6 bases). The V gene lost 0 bases and the J gene lost 6 bases, with 12 bases spanning the gap. In germline, CDR1 is MRHNA, CDR2 SNTAGT. The CDR3 has 14 amino acids. The CDR3 DNA is TGTGCCAGCAGTGACTCGACAGGCTCGGGCGAGCAGTACTTC. This codes for CASSDSTGSGEQYF.

V is TRBV6-5 and J is TRBJ1-3; no firm D call. Germline CDR1 is MNHEY and CDR2 is SVGAGI. V shed 3 bases and J shed 1 base, with 7 bases lying between them. The CDR3 sequence is 14 residues long. CDR3 nucleotide sequence: TGTGCCAGCAGTTATGCGGCGTCTGGAAACACCATATATTTT. Encoded protein: CASSYAASGNTIYF.

The V and J genes are TRBV5-1 and TRBJ2-7; 8 bases line up with TRBD2. This CDR3 spans 15 amino acids. V lost 4 bases, J lost 3 bases, and 9 bases stayed unmatched. The germline V gene has CDR1 SGHRS and CDR2 YFSETQ. The CDR3 here is CASSPGTRRGYEQYF. In DNA, the CDR3 is TGCGCCAGCAGCCCTGGGACTAGACGGGGCTACGAGCAGTACTTC.

The chain couples TRBV4-1 to TRBJ2-7; D might be TRBD2 (7 bases). There are 17 residues in the CDR3. V lost 0 bases to trimming and J lost 2 bases, with 17 bases between them. The germline V gene encodes CDR1 MGHRA and CDR2 YSYEKL. The CDR3 is CASSQESGGRSTYEQYF. The CDR3 coding sequence is TGCGCCAGCAGCCAAGAATCGGGGGGCAGGTCAACCTACGAGCAGTACTTC.

Worth noting for this clone: This sample includes further DNA sequences coding for the same CDR3. The chain joins TRBV18 to TRBJ1-1; unclear D gene. This CDR3 spans 13 amino acids. Germline loops: CDR1 KGHSH, CDR2 LQKENI. V lost 3 bases to trimming and J lost 1 base, with 6 bases between them. CDR3 in amino acids: CASSPGPNTEAFF. The CDR3 DNA reads as TGTGCCAGCTCACCTGGCCCGAACACTGAAGCTTTCTTT.

The V gene is TRBV3-1 (or the pseudogene TRBV3-2), the J gene TRBJ1-5; the match to TRBD1 covers 9 bases. The CDR3 has 13 amino acids. V shed 3 bases and J 9 bases; nucleotides not matched to a gene: 3. Germline V gene lookup returns CDR1 LGHDT and CDR2 YNNKEL (reference sequence). CDR3 bases: TGTGCCAGCAGCCACGACAGGGGGACGCCCCAGCATTTT. Translating it yields CASSHDRGTPQHF.

This clone was found a few times. The chain couples TRBV5-1 to TRBJ2-2, with TRBD1 identical over 8 bases. The J segment lost 3 bases and the V segment lost 1 base, leaving 8 bases of the junction unmatched. Germline CDR1 and CDR2: SGHRS and YFSETQ. This CDR3 contains 17 residues. CDR3 amino acids: CASSLTPDRVDTGELFF. The CDR3 DNA sequence: TGCGCCAGCAGCTTGACCCCGGACAGGGTGGACACCGGGGAGCTGTTTTTT.

V gene TRBV15 combines with J gene TRBJ2-2; TRBD1 matches 8 bases. This CDR3 is 14 amino acids long. Germline V gene lookup returns CDR1 LNHNV and CDR2 YYDKDF (reference sequence). The ends lost 3 bases at V and 5 bases at J; junction bases unmatched: 2. In DNA, the CDR3 is TGTGCCACCAGCAGTGGACAGGGAACCGGGGAGCTGTTTTTT. This encodes CATSSGQGTGELFF.